The 11 T cell receptor beta chains given below trace back to one sample, sequenced in a study of blood T cells in healthy people across ages. PCR was performed a second time for roughly 7 to 11 cycles using a sample-barcoded 5' primer and a J-beta primer mix. Each CDR3 protein is one row after TCRdb ran MiXCR on the 5' RACE reads. The sample yields about 840,000 distinct CDR3 sequences, almost 30% seen once. This sample was also put to use in a study of T cells of mothers and their children.

The specimen sequenced was blood. The receptors were sampled from a middle-aged woman in good health.

J is TRBJ1-2 and V is TRBV28; D is possibly TRBD1 (5 bases). In germline, CDR1 is MDHEN, CDR2 SYDVKM. The CDR3 is 13 amino acids. V dropped 3 bases and J dropped 8 bases, with 13 bases sitting between them. In DNA, the CDR3 is TGTGCCAGCAGTTTTCCGGGAAAGGGGGGCTACACCTTC. It is translated as CASSFPGKGGYTF.

The J gene is TRBJ2-7, the V gene TRBV6-1, with 7 bases aligning to TRBD1. From germline, CDR1 is MNHNS and CDR2 SASEGT. The trim removed 5 bases at V and 5 bases at J, leaving 15 bases unmatched. The CDR3 runs 16 residues. CDR3 nucleotide sequence: TGTGCCAGCAGTAAAAAGAGGTGGGACAGCTCGGACGAGCAGTACTTC. Protein: CASSKKRWDSSDEQYF.

A note on this clonotype: An end of the junction does not agree with germline; a read error may underlie this. The chain joins TRBV6-2 or TRBV6-3 to TRBJ2-7; 9 bases are a match to TRBD1. The CDR3 is 15 residues long. Germline CDR1 and CDR2: MNHEY and SVGEGT. The CDR3 reads CAGRGFGTGTYEQYF. As DNA, the CDR3 is TGTGCCGGCAGGGGATTCGGGACAGGGACCTACGAGCAGTACTTC.

This clonotype was seen repeatedly, ten times or more. This rearrangement joins TRBV29-1 to TRBJ1-2; TRBD1 is a possible D gene (5 bases). The CDR3 spans 13 residues. V lost 5 bases to trimming and J lost 4 bases, with 14 bases between them. The germline V gene has CDR1 SQVTM and CDR2 ANQGSEA. The CDR3 reads CSVPGPEGYGYTF. The CDR3 region has the DNA TGCAGCGTTCCGGGACCCGAGGGCTATGGCTACACCTTC.

CDR3 coding DNA: TGTGCCAGCAGTCACAGGGACCACTATGGCTACACCTTC. Its translation is CASSHRDHYGYTF. The rearrangement links TRBV12-3 or TRBV12-4 to TRBJ1-2; TRBD1 might be the D (6 bases). Trimming took off 5 bases at V and 3 bases at J, with 10 bases between the two ends. The CDR3 is made up of 13 amino acids.

This chain connects TRBV15 to TRBJ2-3, with 7 positions matching TRBD2. With V trimmed by 0 bases and J by 7 bases, 7 bases remained unmatched. CDR1 is LNHNV, CDR2 YYDKDF, per germline (reference sequence). This CDR3 is 15 amino acids long. This CDR3 is CATSRDGGSRNTQYF. As DNA, the CDR3 is TGTGCCACCAGCAGAGACGGGGGGAGTCGTAATACGCAGTATTTT.

Worth noting for this clonotype: It may be a read error: a sequence one base away is much more abundant. This chain joins TRBV27 and TRBJ2-1; D gene uncertain. The CDR3 contains 13 residues. Trimming removed 10 bases at V and 5 bases at J, with 15 bases between. Germline V gene lookup returns CDR1 MNHEY and CDR2 SMNVEV (reference sequence). CDR3 sequence (DNA): TGTGCCATCTCCCTAGGACCGGACAATGAGCAGTTCTTC. Amino acid sequence: CAISLGPDNEQFF.

The table lists this clonotype with many counts. The chain recombines TRBV27 with TRBJ2-7; 7 bases align to TRBD1. The CDR3 has 12 residues. Per germline, CDR1 MNHEY and CDR2 SMNVEV (reference sequence). J was trimmed by 5 bases and V by 5 bases; bases with no gene match: 3. CDR3 nucleotide sequence: TGTGCCAGCAGTATGACAGGGAACGAGCAGTACTTC. Amino acids: CASSMTGNEQYF.

There are many counts of this clonotype. This chain uses TRBV7-9 with TRBJ2-7; D perhaps matches TRBD1 (5 bases). CDR3 length: 11 residues. The V and J ends lost 8 bases and 3 bases respectively, with 8 bases between them. Germline values: CDR1 SEHNR, CDR2 FQNEAQ (reference sequence). This chain's CDR3 is CASEDSYEQYF. The CDR3 DNA sequence: TGTGCCAGCGAAGACAGCTACGAGCAGTACTTC.

This clonotype was counted a few times. One junction end does not reproduce the germline sequence, and a read error may be involved. The chain carries TRBV9 and TRBJ2-5; tentatively, D is TRBD1 (6 bases). Germline-derived CDR1 and CDR2 are SGDLS and YYNGEE. CDR3 size: 15 residues. The DNA for the CDR3 is TGTACCAGCAGCTCCGGACAGTCAACCCAAGAGACCCAGTACTTC. Protein: CTSSSGQSTQETQYF.

This clonotype showed up just a few times. The chain combines TRBV7-9 with TRBJ1-1, with 7 bases fitting TRBD1. The CDR3 has 15 amino acids. The germline V gene has CDR1 SEHNR and CDR2 FQNEAQ (reference sequence). V lost 4 bases to trimming and J lost 1 base; unmatched junction nucleotides: 6. This chain's CDR3 is CASSSVQGKNTEAFF. Written as DNA, the CDR3 is TGTGCCAGCAGCTCGGTACAGGGGAAGAACACTGAAGCTTTCTTT.